The source of this T cell receptor (beta chain) is a study of cytomegalovirus exposure and HLA in healthy donors. Clones were sequenced by immunoSEQ multiplex PCR, and TCRdb holds only the in-frame ones, with some missing. The sample records about 360,000 clones, just over 85% being singletons. General observations from the study: Under in vitro conditions, a few CMV-associated chains were confirmed as specific for CMV antigens. Among TCR sequences, most were rare, though some public TCRs appeared in many donors. It was found in a later analysis that first-cohort TCR clusters tended to co-occur in the 90 to 150 validation repertoires. Both high specificity and high sensitivity reportedly marked the classifier's diagnosis of cytomegalovirus status.

Points on this clone: What it binds is unknown.

V lost 1 base and J lost 0, with 10 bases in between. The CDR3 is 15 residues long. Germline CDR1 SQVTM, CDR2 ANQGSEA. This sequence joins TRBV29-1 and TRBJ2-1, with D possibly matching TRBD1 (5 bases). The clonotype was recovered from a woman under 30 in good health and CMV-seronegative. Sequencing used PBMCs. CDR3 sequence: CSVEGTPFSYNEQFF. In DNA, the CDR3 is TGCAGCGTTGAAGGGACACCCTTCTCCTACAATGAGCAGTTCTTC.